This section outlines one T cell receptor beta chain sequence together with its context. This sample is drawn from a study of cytomegalovirus exposure and HLA in healthy donors. This CDR3 comprises 16 residues. CDR1 and CDR2 (germline): GTSNPN, SVGIG (reference sequence). Trimming removed 3 bases at V and 6 bases at J, with 18 bases between. A multiplex PCR was run with 60 Vbeta primers and 13 Jbeta primers. The assay was immunoSEQ multiplex PCR, and TCRdb's table has in-frame clones only and misses some. The data contain approximately 140,000 clones, about 82% of them singletons. Sequencing input: PBMCs. This sequence originates from a boy younger than 18 in good health and CMV-seronegative. V is TRBV30 and J is TRBJ1-6, with a tentative D call TRBD1 (5 bases). The CDR3 protein is CAWRVQSGDGNSPLHF. In DNA, the CDR3 is TGTGCCTGGAGGGTTCAGTCGGGGGACGGTAATTCACCCCTCCACTTT.